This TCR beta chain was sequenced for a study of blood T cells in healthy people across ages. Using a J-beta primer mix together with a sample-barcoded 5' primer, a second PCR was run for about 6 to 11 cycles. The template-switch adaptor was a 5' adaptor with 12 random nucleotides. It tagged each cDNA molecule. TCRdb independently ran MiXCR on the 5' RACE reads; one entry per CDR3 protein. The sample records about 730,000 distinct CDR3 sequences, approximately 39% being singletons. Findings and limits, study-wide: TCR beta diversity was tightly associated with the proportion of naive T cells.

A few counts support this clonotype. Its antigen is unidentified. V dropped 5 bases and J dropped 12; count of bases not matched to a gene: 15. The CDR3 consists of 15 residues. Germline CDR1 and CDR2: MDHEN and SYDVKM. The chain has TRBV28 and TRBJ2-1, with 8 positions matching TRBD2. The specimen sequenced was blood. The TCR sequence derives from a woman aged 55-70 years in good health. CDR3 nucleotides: TGTGCCAGCAGTGCCCGGCGGGACTCCCGGGGGGGGCAGTTCTTC. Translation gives CASSARRDSRGGQFF.